This T cell receptor beta chain was captured in a study of beta chain features in type 1 diabetes. Study-level findings and limits: For patients and controls alike, PCR might favor shorter templates to the same degree. Type 1 diabetes patients had moderately but significantly shorter TCRB CDR3s in all four CD4+ subsets.

Expressed TCRB transcripts were sequenced because the entire RNA isolate underwent reverse transcription. The table came from immunoSEQ multiplex PCR; TCRdb's copy has only in-frame clones and leaves some out. The sample has fewer than 400,000 clones, around 9.7% seen once; the top ten hold 0.95% to 1.1%. Worth noting for this clone: Its target is unknown.

CDR3 length equals 14 residues. V lost 5 bases to trimming and J lost 5 bases, with 13 bases between them. Germline V gene data show CDR1 as SGHTA and CDR2 as FQGNSA. A CD45RO/CCR7/CD25/CD127/CD95/CD27 panel sorted naive, central memory, regulatory and stem cell-like memory CD4+ cells. The sequencing sample was made of central memory CD4+ T cells from blood. The chain joins TRBV7-2 to TRBJ1-5; D remains unclear. This sequence was found in a young man with type 1 diabetes. CDR3 DNA: TGTGCCAGCAGCGCCCGACAAGACCATCAGCCCCAGCATTTT. It translates to CASSARQDHQPQHF.